Listed below are T cell receptor beta chains from one sample, sequenced in a study of patients and donors after allogeneic stem cell transplantation. A single record per CDR3 protein comes from TCRdb applying MiXCR to the RT-PCR reads. The table includes about 88,000 distinct CDR3 sequences, around 48% detected once. The sequenced material came from blood, either unsorted or a sorted T cell fraction (not recorded which). Receptors were obtained from a human donor who was either an allogeneic HSCT recipient or a stem cell or donor lymphocyte infusion donor (not recorded which). It is not recorded whose cells these are; they may come from a transplant donor. CDR3s include the opening cysteine and the closing phenylalanine or tryptophan. Each record gives: D gene, V gene, J gene, clone size, CDR3 length, CDR3 protein, CDR3 DNA. The D gene is left open where the match is weak. Clone sizes are given selectively: once, few, many, or a class where the clone is expanded.

.	TRBV20-1	TRBJ1-2	.	11	CSASKDYGYTF	TGCAGTGCTTCAAAGGACTATGGCTACACCTTC
TRBD2	TRBV4-1	TRBJ2-7	once	16	CASSQPSRAGDYEQYF	TGCGCCAGCAGCCAACCCTCGCGAGCGGGAGACTACGAGCAGTACTTC
TRBD1	TRBV7-9	TRBJ1-6	few	15	CASSLTGQENSPLHF	TGTGCCAGCAGCTTAACGGGACAGGAAAATTCACCCCTCCACTTT
.	TRBV9	TRBJ1-6	.	17	CASSLGGFSSYNSPLHF	TGTGCCAGCAGCCTGGGGGGCTTCAGCTCCTATAATTCACCCCTCCACTTT
.	TRBV7-2	TRBJ1-5	few	14	CASSLVPVNQPQHF	TGTGCCAGCAGCTTAGTACCAGTCAATCAGCCCCAGCATTTT
.	TRBV20-1	TRBJ1-2	.	16	CSANPQPGGGYYGYTF	TGCAGTGCTAACCCCCAACCTGGGGGGGGGTACTATGGCTACACCTTC
.	TRBV7-3	TRBJ2-2	.	16	CASSLNPGPNTGELFF	TGTGCCAGCAGCTTAAATCCGGGTCCGAACACCGGGGAGCTGTTTTTT
.	TRBV4-1	TRBJ1-5	.	14	CASSQQGMKQPQHF	TGCGCCAGCAGCCAACAAGGGATGAAGCAGCCCCAGCATTTT
.	TRBV7-6	TRBJ1-5	.	16	CASSFSQRTENQPQHF	TGTGCCAGCAGCTTTTCTCAGAGGACAGAAAATCAGCCCCAGCATTTT
.	TRBV5-6	TRBJ2-1	.	15	CASSVSGMPGNEQFF	TGTGCCAGCAGCGTTTCGGGAATGCCTGGCAATGAGCAGTTCTTC
.	TRBV28	TRBJ1-1	few	12	CASSLRLTEAFF	TGTGCCAGCAGTCTCCGACTCACTGAAGCTTTCTTT
.	TRBV20-1	TRBJ1-1	.	13	CSAPRVSNTEAFF	TGCAGTGCTCCACGGGTTTCGAACACTGAAGCTTTCTTT
.	TRBV24-1	TRBJ1-1	.	11	CATSGDTEAFF	TGTGCCACCAGTGGTGACACTGAAGCTTTCTTT
.	TRBV10-3	TRBJ1-6	.	14	CAISESAGHSPLHF	TGTGCCATCAGTGAGTCGGCAGGGCACTCACCCCTCCACTTT
.	TRBV4-3	TRBJ1-1	.	17	CASSQDLVERINTEAFF	TGCGCCAGCAGCCAAGATTTGGTAGAGCGGATAAACACTGAAGCTTTCTTT
.	TRBV7-9	TRBJ1-1	.	15	CASSLDGTRDTEAFF	TGTGCCAGCAGCTTAGATGGGACACGAGACACTGAAGCTTTCTTT
.	TRBV13	TRBJ1-1	.	16	CASSLARTARATEAFF	TGTGCCAGCAGCTTAGCCCGGACAGCCCGGGCCACTGAAGCTTTCTTT
TRBD1	TRBV2	TRBJ1-2	.	16	CASSGDRGLPHYGYTF	TGTGCCAGCAGTGGGGACAGGGGGCTCCCCCACTATGGCTACACCTTC
.	TRBV9	TRBJ2-3	.	18	CASSVPRGNGGSTDTQYF	TGTGCCAGCAGCGTCCCTCGGGGAAATGGGGGAAGCACAGATACGCAGTATTTT
.	TRBV20-1	TRBJ1-2	.	11	CSASTLYGYTF	TGCAGTGCTAGTACTCTCTATGGCTACACCTTC
.	TRBV20-1	TRBJ2-1	.	15	CSARDVDRFNNEQFF	TGCAGTGCTAGGGACGTGGACCGGTTTAACAATGAGCAGTTCTTC
.	TRBV29-1	TRBJ1-2	.	12	CSVEFRGRGYTF	TGCAGCGTTGAATTTCGGGGGCGCGGCTACACCTTC
.	TRBV7-2	TRBJ1-2	.	16	CASSFEVGRQGYGYTF	TGTGCCAGCAGCTTTGAGGTGGGGCGTCAAGGATATGGCTACACCTTC
TRBD1	TRBV28	TRBJ1-5	.	14	CASSTGTVNQPQHF	TGTGCCAGCAGTACCGGGACAGTTAATCAGCCCCAGCATTTT
TRBD1	TRBV6-6	TRBJ1-6	.	14	CATTGGSLNSPLHF	TGTGCCACCACAGGGGGAAGTTTGAATTCACCCCTCCACTTT
.	TRBV10-3	TRBJ1-2	.	15	CAISDGGGEIHGYTF	TGTGCCATCAGTGATGGGGGAGGTGAGATCCACGGCTACACCTTC
.	TRBV7-6	TRBJ1-2	.	13	CASSSDRDYGYTF	TGTGCCAGCAGCTCTGACAGAGACTATGGCTACACCTTC
.	TRBV11-2	TRBJ1-4	once	14	CASSVTGHLEKLFF	TGTGCCAGCAGCGTGACGGGACACCTTGAAAAACTGTTTTTT
TRBD1	TRBV29-1	TRBJ1-2	.	17	CSVVGLSGQGNNYGYTF	TGCAGCGTTGTAGGCCTCTCGGGACAGGGAAATAACTATGGCTACACCTTC
.	TRBV4-2	TRBJ1-5	few	15	CASSQLQGPDQPQHF	TGTGCCAGCAGCCAACTCCAGGGGCCTGACCAGCCCCAGCATTTT
.	TRBV5-1	TRBJ1-5	.	16	CASSLEGLSMGQPQHF	TGCGCCAGCAGCTTGGAGGGCCTGAGCATGGGTCAGCCCCAGCATTTT
TRBD2	TRBV28	TRBJ2-1	once	15	CASGLAGGYSNEQFF	TGTGCCAGCGGACTAGCGGGAGGGTATAGCAATGAGCAGTTCTTC
TRBD1	TRBV15	TRBJ2-7	once	14	CATSSRGLSGEQYF	TGTGCCACCAGCAGCAGGGGGCTTTCAGGCGAGCAGTACTTC
.	TRBV15	TRBJ1-4	.	16	CATSRDPGVTNEKLFF	TGTGCCACCAGCAGAGATCCCGGGGTCACGAATGAAAAACTGTTTTTT
.	TRBV20-1	TRBJ1-2	few	13	CSARDSVPYGYTF	TGCAGTGCTAGGGACAGTGTTCCCTATGGCTACACCTTC
TRBD1	TRBV7-9	TRBJ1-5	.	17	CASSLADRGLVEQPQHF	TGTGCCAGCAGCTTAGCTGACAGGGGTTTGGTAGAACAGCCCCAGCATTTT
.	TRBV29-1	TRBJ2-5	.	13	CSVGQKLKETQYF	TGCAGCGTTGGACAGAAACTAAAAGAGACCCAGTACTTC
.	TRBV7-6	TRBJ2-1	.	13	CASSLSPGNEQFF	TGTGCCAGCAGCTTATCCCCCGGCAATGAGCAGTTCTTC
TRBD1	TRBV7-9	TRBJ1-4	few	14	CASSRGGVYEKLFF	TGTGCCAGCAGCCGAGGGGGCGTCTATGAAAAACTGTTTTTT
TRBD1	TRBV27	TRBJ1-2	.	14	CASTTNRGLYGYTF	TGTGCCAGCACCACAAACAGGGGTCTCTATGGCTACACCTTC
TRBD1	TRBV20-1	TRBJ1-2	.	16	CSASGTGGKTNYGYTF	TGCAGTGCCAGTGGGACAGGGGGTAAAACTAACTATGGCTACACCTTC